The subject of this entry is one T cell receptor (beta chain). CDR3 length: 15 residues. CDR1 MGHRA and CDR2 YSYEKL come from the germline V gene. V gave up 4 bases and J gave up 2 bases, with 13 bases separating them. In the source study's methods: Researchers report that nucleated cell counts were estimated from reference gene primer amplification. The table came from immunoSEQ multiplex PCR; TCRdb's copy has only in-frame clones and leaves some out. V, J and clone size derive from that table, while D and trimming were established from the DNA sequence. Seen here are about 420,000 clones, around 90% observed once, and the top ten hold 0.75% to 0.85%. These data originate in a study of blood T cell repertoires in COVID-19. Study as a whole: Specimens from acute and convalescent COVID-19 originated in the United States, Italy and Spain. In each case, the material was cDNA or gDNA derived from T cells, B-cell-depleted T cells, or PBMCs.

The receptor was isolated from a man aged 18 to 30 with COVID-19, enrolled during active disease. Material: peripheral blood. This chain joins TRBV4-1 and TRBJ2-3, with D tentatively TRBD2 (6 bases). The CDR3 spells CASSPRDSTTDTQYF. In nucleotides, the CDR3 is TGCGCCAGCAGCCCCCGGGACTCCACCACAGATACGCAGTATTTT.